This passage covers 24 T cell receptor beta chains from one sample sequenced in a study of T cells after yellow fever vaccination. TCRdb used MiXCR to reprocess the 5' RACE reads, holding one entry per CDR3 protein. The top ten clones hold 3% to 4% of a sample with 300,000 to 400,000 distinct CDR3 sequences, roughly an eighth of them seen once. Source: CD4+ T cells sorted from PBMCs, taken 15 days after the yellow fever booster vaccination. The receptors were gathered from a young man who received the YFV17D yellow fever vaccine.

J is TRBJ2-5 and V is TRBV5-4; tentatively, D is TRBD1 (6 bases). Per germline, CDR1 SGHNT and CDR2 YYREEE (reference sequence). There are 16 residues in the CDR3. V lost 3 bases, J lost 3 bases, and 18 bases lay in between. CDR3 loop: CASSSSVGQIKETQYF. CDR3 nucleotides: TGTGCCAGCAGCTCATCAGTCGGACAGATCAAAGAGACCCAGTACTTC. The entire variable domain, with the rest obtained from reference TRBV5-4 and TRBJ2-5, is as follows: ETGVTQSPTHLIKTRGQQVTLRCSSQSGHNTVSWYQQALGQGPQFIFQYYREEENGRGNFPPRFSGLQFPNYSSELNVNALELDDSALYLCASSSSVGQIKETQYFGPGTRLLVL.

In this sample, this clonotype turned up many times. The V gene is TRBV9, the J gene TRBJ1-1, with 8 bases identical to TRBD1. Per germline, CDR1 SGDLS and CDR2 YYNGEE. The ends lost 4 bases at V and 5 bases at J; junction bases unmatched: 13. The CDR3 has 16 amino acids. The CDR3 sequence is CASSRLTGASGTEAFF. The CDR3 DNA sequence: TGTGCCAGCAGCAGGCTGACAGGGGCATCGGGGACTGAAGCTTTCTTT.

The rearrangement links TRBV5-1 to TRBJ1-2; 10 positions match TRBD1. The germline gives CDR1 SGHRS, CDR2 YFSETQ. With V trimmed by 4 bases and J by 4 bases, 10 bases remained unmatched. The CDR3 is 16 residues long. CDR3 coding DNA: TGCGCCAGCAGCCCGGACCCGGACAGGGGGGTCTATGGCTACACCTTC. It specifies CASSPDPDRGVYGYTF.

There are a few counts of this clonotype. The CDR3 reads CASSQLAGANTGELFF. The DNA for the CDR3 is TGCGCCAGCAGCCAACTAGCGGGGGCGAACACCGGGGAGCTGTTTTTT. This sequence joins TRBV4-3 and TRBJ2-2; 10 positions agree with TRBD2. V lost 2 bases to trimming and J lost 0 bases; unmatched junction nucleotides: 0. Germline V lookup: CDR1 LGHNA, CDR2 YSLEER. This CDR3 has 16 amino acids.

This clonotype was found many times. V usage is TRBV7-9 and J usage is TRBJ1-2, with 8 bases aligning to TRBD1. CDR1 and CDR2 (germline): SEHNR, FQNEAQ (reference sequence). Trimming took 0 bases from V and 4 from J; bases not matched to a gene: 1. The CDR3 covers 14 residues. The CDR3 is CASSLATGGYGYTF. The CDR3 region has the DNA TGTGCCAGCAGCTTAGCTACAGGGGGCTATGGCTACACCTTC.

This clonotype came up a few times. The chain combines TRBV6-6 with TRBJ2-7; TRBD2 matches at 7 bases. In germline, CDR1 is MNHNY, CDR2 SVGAGI (reference sequence). V trimming: 8 bases; J trimming: 3 bases; junction bases outside the gene matches: 13. This CDR3 is 15 amino acids long. CDR3 nucleotide sequence: TGTGCCAGCCAGAACGGGGGGTCATTTGGCTACGAGCAGTACTTC. It yields the protein CASQNGGSFGYEQYF.

This clonotype has more than one count but fewer than ten. The chain combines TRBV7-8 with TRBJ1-1; D ambiguous. This CDR3 is built from 14 residues. V was clipped by 4 bases and J by 4 bases, with 13 bases between them. Looked up from germline, CDR1 is SGHVS and CDR2 is FQNEAQ. CDR3 DNA: TGTGCCAGCAGCTACCGCGTCCCCCCCACTGAAGCTTTCTTT. Residues: CASSYRVPPTEAFF.

The chain combines TRBV6-5 with TRBJ1-2; no clear D gene. V was trimmed by 6 bases and J by 4 bases, leaving 12 bases between them. CDR3 length equals 13 residues. Germline lookup yields CDR1 MNHEY and CDR2 SVGAGI. The DNA for the CDR3 is TGTGCCAGCAGGCGTGGTCTACTCTATGGCTACACCTTC. It is translated as CASRRGLLYGYTF.

This clonotype came up many times. CDR3 in amino acids: CSARRGGDEQFF. CDR3 coding DNA: TGCAGTGCTAGACGGGGCGGGGATGAGCAGTTCTTC. The V call is TRBV20-1, the J call TRBJ2-1; D perhaps matches TRBD2 (6 bases). Trimming took off 2 bases at V and 8 bases at J, with 10 bases between the two ends. CDR1 is DFQATT, CDR2 SNEGSKA, per germline (reference sequence). The CDR3 loop spans 12 amino acids.

This clonotype was detected ten times or more. The chain is built from TRBV5-4 and TRBJ2-7; TRBD2 agrees at 9 bases. V was clipped by 3 bases and J by 2 bases; unmatched bases: 3. The germline V gene encodes CDR1 SGHNT and CDR2 YYREEE (reference sequence). The CDR3 has 14 amino acids. CDR3 in DNA: TGTGCCAGCAGCTCGTCTAGCGGGGCCTACGAGCAGTACTTC. It yields the protein CASSSSSGAYEQYF.

This clonotype was observed a few times. The rearrangement links TRBV3-1 to TRBJ2-7; D possibly corresponds to TRBD1 (6 bases). Germline V lookup: CDR1 LGHDT, CDR2 YNNKEL (reference sequence). Trimming left V 5 bases short and J 3 bases short, with 8 bases between. The CDR3 runs to 12 residues. CDR3 sequence: CASSKQGYEQYV. For the CDR3, the DNA is TGTGCCAGCAGCAAACAGGGCTACGAGCAGTACGTC.

The rearrangement joins TRBV4-3 to TRBJ2-1, with 11 bases lining up with TRBD2. J lost 7 bases, V lost 1 base, and 9 bases had no gene match. Germline V gene data show CDR1 as LGHNA and CDR2 as YSLEER. The CDR3 is made up of 17 amino acids. This CDR3 reads CASSQASGGLLTNEQFF. In DNA form, the CDR3 reads TGCGCCAGCAGCCAAGCTAGCGGGGGGCTTTTAACTAATGAGCAGTTCTTC.

This chain joins TRBV5-1 and TRBJ2-4; D not certain. Trimming removed 2 bases from V and 6 bases from J, with 6 bases in between. Germline V gene data show CDR1 as SGHRS and CDR2 as YFSETQ. This CDR3 region has 12 residues. CDR3: CASSLSGNIQYF. In DNA form, the CDR3 reads TGCGCCAGCAGCTTATCAGGAAACATTCAGTACTTC.

This clonotype was detected ten times or more. CDR3 residues: CASSQQGFGTEAFF. The CDR3 coding sequence is TGTGCCAGCAGTCAACAGGGGTTCGGCACTGAAGCTTTCTTT. This chain joins TRBV7-3 and TRBJ1-1; the match to TRBD1 covers 7 bases. Looked up from germline, CDR1 is SGHTA and CDR2 is FQGTGA. Trimming took 6 bases from V and 4 from J; bases not matched to a gene: 8. The CDR3 has 14 amino acids.

This chain links TRBV10-2 with TRBJ1-2; TRBD1 matches at 10 bases. In germline, CDR1 is WSHSY, CDR2 SAAADI. This CDR3 contains 14 residues. With 6 bases clipped from V and 7 bases from J, the junction kept 8 bases outside the gene matches. The CDR3 loop is CASRGVTGGGGYTF. The CDR3, as DNA: TGCGCCAGCAGAGGAGTGACAGGGGGCGGTGGCTACACCTTC.

This clonotype has only a few counts. The rearrangement links TRBV30 to TRBJ1-2; D is uncertain. There are 12 residues in the CDR3. Germline values: CDR1 GTSNPN, CDR2 SVGIG (reference sequence). Between the trimmed V and J ends, which lost 1 base and 2 bases, there was a span of 5 bases. As DNA, the CDR3 is TGTGCCTGGAGTGCGGGCAACTATGGCTACACCTTC. This sequence encodes CAWSAGNYGYTF.

V and J are TRBV6-5 and TRBJ2-2; D is unclear. The CDR3 totals 15 residues. Germline CDR1 reads MNHEY; CDR2 reads SVGAGI. Trimming pared 0 bases from V and 1 base from J, leaving 6 bases between. This CDR3 is CASSYSQWNTGELFF. The DNA for the CDR3 is TGTGCCAGCAGTTACTCACAATGGAACACCGGGGAGCTGTTTTTT.

The rearrangement joins TRBV2 to TRBJ2-7; D is unresolved. The V and J ends lost 1 base and 4 bases respectively, with 8 bases between them. This CDR3 has 13 amino acids. Germline V gives CDR1 SNHLY, CDR2 FYNNEI. The CDR3 region is CASSEGHLYEQYV. In nucleotides, the CDR3 is TGTGCCAGCAGTGAAGGTCACCTTTACGAGCAGTACGTC.

This clonotype was detected only a few times. The V and J genes are TRBV7-2 and TRBJ2-5; D not certain. This CDR3 region has 11 residues. V lost 7 bases and J lost 0, with 3 bases in between. The germline CDR1 and CDR2 sequences are SGHTA and FQGNSA. CDR3 protein: CASTYQETQYF. The CDR3 coding sequence is TGTGCCAGCACCTACCAAGAGACCCAGTACTTC.

This clonotype was detected a few times. V is TRBV6-6 and J is TRBJ2-5; D unresolved. Germline CDR1 and CDR2: MNHNY and SVGAGI (reference sequence). This CDR3 has 13 residues. V was pared by 6 bases and J by 0 bases, with 8 bases between. In DNA form, the CDR3 reads TGTGCCAGCAGCCGACGGAACCAAGAGACCCAGTACTTC. Translating it yields CASSRRNQETQYF.

This chain joins TRBV5-1 and TRBJ2-5; D uncertain. Trimming pared 1 base from V and 2 bases from J, leaving 12 bases between. Per germline, CDR1 SGHRS and CDR2 YFSETQ. The length of the CDR3 is 15 residues. This chain's CDR3 is CASSLNSPKQETQYF. For the CDR3, the DNA is TGCGCCAGCAGCTTGAATAGCCCTAAACAAGAGACCCAGTACTTC.

The chain is built from TRBV7-9 and TRBJ1-2; D might be TRBD1 (5 bases). V dropped 5 bases and J dropped 3 bases, with 19 bases sitting between them. The CDR3 sequence is 16 residues long. CDR1 and CDR2 from the germline V gene are SEHNR and FQNEAQ (reference sequence). The CDR3 nucleotides are TGTGCCAGCAGCCTCGGCGGGGGGAACCAGGACTATGGCTACACCTTC. As protein: CASSLGGGNQDYGYTF. Using reference TRBV7-9 and TRBJ1-2 for the parts outside the CDR3, the full variable domain is DTGVSQNPRHKITKRGQNVTFRCDPISEHNRLYWYRQTLGQGPEFLTYFQNEAQLEKSRLLSDRFSAERPKGSFSTLEIQRTEQGDSAMYLCASSLGGGNQDYGYTFGSGTRLTVV.

The chain is built from TRBV7-2 and TRBJ1-1; unclear D gene. V shed 5 bases and J shed 0 bases, with 13 bases lying between them. Germline V CDR1 and CDR2: SGHTA, FQGNSA. The length of the CDR3 is 15 residues. The CDR3 DNA sequence: TGTGCCAGCAGCCTCAGCGGAAGCATGAACACTGAAGCTTTCTTT. It specifies CASSLSGSMNTEAFF.

This clonotype was detected only a few times. The chain links TRBV5-1 to TRBJ2-3; D is possibly TRBD1 (6 bases). Germline V CDR1 and CDR2: SGHRS, YFSETQ. The CDR3 covers 16 residues. Trimming took 4 bases from V and 2 from J, leaving 17 bases between them. The CDR3 DNA is TGCGCCAGCAGCGAAAGACAGGCCCGGACCACAGATACGCAGTATTTT. Translated: CASSERQARTTDTQYF. The full variable domain, its missing parts supplied by reference TRBV5-1 and TRBJ2-3, is KAGVTQTPRYLIKTRGQQVTLSCSPISGHRSVSWYQQTPGQGLQFLFEYFSETQRNKGNFPGRFSGRQFSNSRSEMNVSTLELGDSALYLCASSERQARTTDTQYFGPGTRLTVL.